The 29 T cell receptor beta chains given below trace back to one sample, sequenced in a study of cytomegalovirus exposure and HLA in healthy donors. The primer mix had 60 Vbeta and 13 Jbeta primers. Only in-frame clones appear in the TCRdb table, and some are missing; sequencing was by immunoSEQ multiplex PCR. The sample lists approximately 250,000 clones, roughly 78% occurring once. Sequencing was done on a sample of PBMCs. The receptors shown here come from a boy between 10 and 17 years old in good health and CMV-seronegative.

The chain has TRBV7-2 and TRBJ2-7; D ambiguous. CDR3 length equals 14 residues. Germline-derived CDR1 and CDR2 are SGHTA and FQGNSA. V dropped 1 base and J dropped 3 bases, with 10 bases sitting between them. The CDR3 DNA is TGTGCCAGCAGCTTAGGGGCTTTCCTCTACGAGCAGTACTTC. Protein product: CASSLGAFLYEQYF.

The chain uses TRBV6-5 and TRBJ1-6; 7 nucleotides match TRBD1. This CDR3 region has 14 residues. The germline V gene has CDR1 MNHEY and CDR2 SVGAGI. The V segment lost 6 bases and the J segment 9 bases; nucleotides outside the gene matches: 8. The CDR3 nucleotides are TGTGCCAGCAGGCGAGACAGGGAAAGTTCACCCCTCCACTTT. Protein sequence: CASRRDRESSPLHF.

The chain joins TRBV5-7 to TRBJ2-5; 8 nucleotides agree with TRBD2. TRBV5-7 has ORF status, its function being uncertain. This CDR3 has 16 residues. The trim removed 3 bases at V and 3 bases at J, leaving 10 bases unmatched. CDR3 nucleotide sequence: TGTGCCAGCAGCTCCTGGGCCAACGGGAGGGAAGAGACCCAGTACTTC. It encodes CASSSWANGREETQYF.

J is TRBJ1-1 and V is TRBV14; D is possibly TRBD1 (6 bases). Germline CDR1 and CDR2: SGHDN and FVKESK. CDR3 length: 17 residues. V was clipped by 4 bases and J by 5 bases, with 23 bases between them. The CDR3 reads CASSLHHEQGGLTEAFF. The CDR3 DNA reads TGTGCCAGCAGCCTACATCACGAACAGGGTGGTTTGACTGAAGCTTTCTTT.

This clone showed up just a few times. The chain uses TRBV4-1 and TRBJ2-1, with 10 nucleotides matching TRBD2. The CDR3 is 18 residues long. V was pared by 5 bases and J by 10 bases, with 20 bases of the junction left unmatched. The germline CDR1 and CDR2 sequences are MGHRA and YSYEKL. The CDR3 region is CASSALAGPSGSLREQFF. CDR3 in DNA: TGCGCCAGCAGCGCATTGGCCGGTCCTAGCGGGAGTCTTCGGGAGCAGTTCTTC.

The chain uses TRBV5-4 and TRBJ2-4; D remains ambiguous. Looked up from germline, CDR1 is SGHNT and CDR2 is YYREEE (reference sequence). V lost 4 bases and J lost 1, with 9 bases in between. This CDR3 contains 14 residues. CDR3 DNA sequence: TGTGCCAGCAGCACGTCGAGCGCCAAAAACATTCAGTACTTC. Its translation is CASSTSSAKNIQYF.

This clone is a singleton in its sample. The rearrangement links TRBV4-1 to TRBJ2-7; the D gene is possibly TRBD1 (6 bases). Germline V gene data show CDR1 as MGHRA and CDR2 as YSYEKL. V was cut by 5 bases and J by 3 bases, with 14 bases left in between. The CDR3 totals 14 residues. CDR3 protein: CASSEGRRGYEQYF. For the CDR3, the DNA is TGCGCCAGCAGCGAGGGGCGCAGGGGCTACGAGCAGTACTTC.

This clone appeared a single time. The rearrangement links TRBV27 to TRBJ2-1, with 9 positions matching TRBD1. V was clipped by 4 bases and J by 4 bases; unmatched bases: 8. Germline V gives CDR1 MNHEY, CDR2 SMNVEV (reference sequence). The CDR3 is 16 residues long. The CDR3 bases are TGTGCCAGCAGTTGGACCACAGGGGGCAGGTACAATGAGCAGTTCTTC. This sequence encodes CASSWTTGGRYNEQFF.

The CDR3 reads CASSPPMLGTPPYEQYF. Written as DNA, the CDR3 is TGCGCCAGCAGCCCCCCGATGCTGGGGACACCGCCATACGAGCAGTACTTC. V is TRBV5-1 and J is TRBJ2-7; TRBD1 is a possible D gene (6 bases). Germline CDR1 reads SGHRS; CDR2 reads YFSETQ. V was shortened by 4 bases and J by 4 bases, with 24 bases between the two germline ends. This CDR3 comprises 17 residues.

This chain connects TRBV5-1 to TRBJ2-2; 7 positions agree with TRBD1. In germline, CDR1 is SGHRS, CDR2 YFSETQ. V was pared by 4 bases and J by 6 bases, with 9 bases of the junction left unmatched. This CDR3 is built from 15 residues. The chain's CDR3 is CASSPRQGSAGELFF. The DNA of the CDR3 is TGCGCCAGCAGCCCAAGACAGGGAAGTGCCGGGGAGCTGTTTTTT. The full variable domain, completed using reference TRBV5-1 and TRBJ2-2, is KAGVTQTPRYLIKTRGQQVTLSCSPISGHRSVSWYQQTPGQGLQFLFEYFSETQRNKGNFPGRFSGRQFSNSRSEMNVSTLELGDSALYLCASSPRQGSAGELFFGEGSRLTVL.

The CDR3 sequence: CAWSVSGINYGYTF. Written as DNA, the CDR3 is TGTGCCTGGAGTGTATCAGGGATTAACTATGGCTACACCTTC. The chain carries TRBV30 and TRBJ1-2; a possible D gene is TRBD1 (5 bases). V was cut by 0 bases and J by 1 base, with 9 bases left in between. Germline assignment: CDR1 GTSNPN and CDR2 SVGIG (reference sequence). The CDR3 covers 14 residues.

V and J are TRBV27 and TRBJ1-1; TRBD1 might be the D (5 bases). The CDR3 covers 15 residues. V lost 3 bases and J lost 5, with 16 bases in between. The germline gives CDR1 MNHEY, CDR2 SMNVEV (reference sequence). CDR3 bases: TGTGCCAGCAGTTTTTCGCGTCTGGGGGGGACTGAAGCTTTCTTT. Translating gives CASSFSRLGGTEAFF.

Only a few counts were recorded for this clone. The rearrangement joins TRBV5-4 to TRBJ2-6; 15 bases map to TRBD2. J was trimmed by 6 bases and V by 3 bases; bases with no gene match: 13. This CDR3 has 20 residues. The germline V gene has CDR1 SGHNT and CDR2 YYREEE (reference sequence). CDR3 residues: CASSWGTSGGSQFVANVLTF. In DNA, the CDR3 is TGTGCCAGCAGCTGGGGGACTAGCGGGGGGTCTCAATTTGTGGCCAACGTCCTGACTTTC.

The V call is TRBV11-3, the J call TRBJ2-7; no definite D call. Per germline, CDR1 SGHNT and CDR2 YENEEA. Trimming removed 1 base at V and 0 bases at J, with 10 bases between. The CDR3 has 15 residues. The CDR3 loop reads CASSLGSHSSYEQYF. CDR3 DNA: TGTGCCAGCAGCTTAGGGAGCCATAGCTCCTACGAGCAGTACTTC.

This chain links TRBV15 with TRBJ2-1, with D perhaps TRBD2 (6 bases). Germline lookup yields CDR1 LNHNV and CDR2 YYDKDF (reference sequence). Trimming took off 3 bases at V and 7 bases at J, with 16 bases between the two ends. The length of the CDR3 is 15 residues. Here the CDR3 reads CATSSPRDFGNEQFF. The CDR3 DNA is TGTGCCACCAGCAGCCCCCGGGACTTCGGGAATGAGCAGTTCTTC.

A few counts support this clone. V and J are TRBV19 and TRBJ1-5; 7 bases are a match to TRBD1. Looked up from germline, CDR1 is LNHDA and CDR2 is SQIVND (reference sequence). The CDR3 has 14 amino acids. J was trimmed by 3 bases and V by 7 bases; bases with no gene match: 6. The CDR3: CASTGTAHNQPQHF. In DNA form, the CDR3 reads TGTGCCAGTACAGGGACAGCACACAATCAGCCCCAGCATTTT.

The chain has TRBV30 and TRBJ2-3; no firm D call. The length of the CDR3 is 12 residues. Trimming removed 3 bases at V and 6 bases at J, with 10 bases between. Germline assignment: CDR1 GTSNPN and CDR2 SVGIG (reference sequence). CDR3 protein: CAWSLLPDTQYF. The CDR3 bases are TGTGCCTGGAGCCTACTTCCGGATACGCAGTATTTT.

The rearrangement joins TRBV7-8 to TRBJ1-5; D may be TRBD1 (5 bases). Deletions cut 2 bases from V and 5 bases from J, with 7 bases between. CDR3 length equals 13 residues. Germline V gene lookup returns CDR1 SGHVS and CDR2 FQNEAQ. The CDR3 DNA follows: TGTGCCAGCAGCTTATTAGGGGATCAGCCCCAGCATTTT. This sequence encodes CASSLLGDQPQHF.

The V and J genes are TRBV5-1 and TRBJ1-5; D remains unclear. Between the trimmed V and J ends, which lost 1 base and 0 bases, there was a span of 8 bases. The CDR3 is 15 amino acids. Germline CDR1 reads SGHRS; CDR2 reads YFSETQ. The CDR3 sequence is CASSLNGYSNQPQHF. The CDR3 nucleotides read TGCGCCAGCAGCTTGAACGGGTATAGCAATCAGCCCCAGCATTTT.

The J gene is TRBJ2-5, the V gene TRBV6-6; a weak D match, TRBD1 (5 bases). CDR3 length: 13 amino acids. V lost 1 base, J lost 4 bases, and 7 bases lay in between. Germline V gene sequence: CDR1 MNHNY, CDR2 SVGAGI (reference sequence). This CDR3 is CASSYFRGETQYF. In DNA form, the CDR3 reads TGTGCCAGCAGTTACTTTAGGGGAGAGACCCAGTACTTC.

The CDR3 protein is CASSVDRNTEAFF. CDR3 in DNA: TGTGCCAGCAGCGTCGACAGGAACACTGAAGCTTTCTTT. V and J are TRBV7-2 and TRBJ1-1; perhaps TRBD1 as D (5 bases). V was shortened by 5 bases and J by 1 base, with 8 bases between the two germline ends. This CDR3 spans 13 amino acids. Germline V gene sequence: CDR1 SGHTA, CDR2 FQGNSA.

This clone was seen once. This sequence joins TRBV6-5 and TRBJ1-2; D is unresolved. V was pared by 4 bases and J by 0 bases, with 12 bases between. The CDR3 contains 15 residues. Germline V gene lookup returns CDR1 MNHEY and CDR2 SVGAGI. The CDR3 DNA is TGTGCCAGCAGTTTTTTCCATCCAGCTAACTATGGCTACACCTTC. Residues: CASSFFHPANYGYTF.

The J gene is TRBJ1-2, the V gene TRBV2, with D perhaps TRBD1 (5 bases). The V end was cut by 4 bases, the J end by 8 bases, with 17 bases between. This CDR3 is 14 amino acids long. Germline CDR1 SNHLY, CDR2 FYNNEI. Written as DNA, the CDR3 is TGTGCCAGCAGTGTCCGGGCCAGGGATTGCGGCTACACCTTC. Amino acids: CASSVRARDCGYTF.

This rearrangement joins TRBV10-3 to TRBJ1-3; 12 bases map to TRBD1. J gave up 2 bases and V 11 bases, and 16 bases lay outside the gene matches. Per germline, CDR1 ENHRY and CDR2 SYGVKD. The CDR3 consists of 18 residues. CDR3 sequence reads: CAVRGDGTGGLTGNTIYF. DNA of the CDR3: TGTGCCGTACGGGGGGACGGGACAGGGGGCCTAACTGGAAACACCATATATTTT.

The chain has TRBV5-4 and TRBJ2-3, with D possibly being TRBD1 (5 bases). CDR1 is SGHNT, CDR2 YYREEE, per germline (reference sequence). CDR3 length: 15 amino acids. Trimming removed 6 bases from V and 2 bases from J, with 16 bases in between. The CDR3 DNA is TGTGCCAGCACCATGGGGTTGACAGACACAGATACGCAGTATTTT. As protein: CASTMGLTDTDTQYF.

The V call is TRBV6-5, the J call TRBJ2-7; 7 bases line up with TRBD1. The CDR3 contains 15 residues. The junction had 4 bases not matched to a gene; V was cut back by 2 bases and J by 0 bases. In germline, CDR1 is MNHEY, CDR2 SVGAGI. The DNA for the CDR3 is TGTGCCAGCAGTTACGCGACAGGGAGCTCCTACGAGCAGTACTTC. Translated, it gives CASSYATGSSYEQYF.

This clone was seen just once. This chain uses TRBV30 with TRBJ1-5; the D gene is possibly TRBD1 (6 bases). The germline CDR1 and CDR2 sequences are GTSNPN and SVGIG (reference sequence). The CDR3 length is 14 residues. V dropped 2 bases and J dropped 7 bases, with 15 bases sitting between them. CDR3 sequence: CAWSTAQGNQPQHF. In DNA form, the CDR3 reads TGTGCCTGGAGTACTGCACAGGGTAACCAGCCCCAGCATTTT.

CDR3 nucleotide sequence: TGTGCCAGCAGGCCTCTCCTAGCGGGAGCGGAAGATACGCAGTATTTT. Its protein product is CASRPLLAGAEDTQYF. This chain uses TRBV5-6 with TRBJ2-3, with 10 bases fitting TRBD2. V was clipped by 5 bases and J by 5 bases; unmatched bases: 11. CDR1 SGHDT and CDR2 YYEEEE come from the germline V gene. The CDR3 is 16 amino acids.

This sequence joins TRBV10-3 and TRBJ1-2, with 7 nucleotides matching TRBD1. The V gene's germline CDR1 is ENHRY and CDR2 SYGVKD. The CDR3 extends over 18 amino acids. Unmatched junction bases numbered 19, after V lost 2 bases and J lost 7 bases. CDR3 region: CAISEVTGADGFLGGYTF. In nucleotides, the CDR3 is TGTGCCATCAGTGAGGTAACAGGGGCCGATGGATTTCTCGGTGGCTACACCTTC.